This TCR beta chain was recovered during a study of blood T cell repertoires in COVID-19. Study-wide context: Acute and convalescent COVID-19 specimens originated in the United States, Italy and Spain. PBMCs, B-cell-depleted T cells, or T cells were the source of the cDNA or gDNA that made up the material.

V was clipped by 4 bases and J by 4 bases, with 13 bases between them. The germline CDR1 and CDR2 sequences are LGHNA and YSLEER. This CDR3 has 14 residues. Source study methods: Amplification of reference gene primers was used by the study to estimate nucleated cell counts. Method: immunoSEQ multiplex PCR; TCRdb's copy keeps in-frame clones and lacks some. V, J and clone size were drawn from that table, and D and trimming were deduced from the DNA. In the table there are about 360,000 clones, around 83% of which are singletons. This clonotype was sampled from a man aged 25 to 40 with active or convalescent COVID-19. The chain employs TRBV4-3 and TRBJ1-2; possible D gene TRBD1, 5 bases. Material for sequencing was peripheral blood. Here the CDR3 DNA reads TGCGCCAGCAGCCCCGGGGCGGGGGGCTATGGCTACACCTTC. Its protein product is CASSPGAGGYGYTF.